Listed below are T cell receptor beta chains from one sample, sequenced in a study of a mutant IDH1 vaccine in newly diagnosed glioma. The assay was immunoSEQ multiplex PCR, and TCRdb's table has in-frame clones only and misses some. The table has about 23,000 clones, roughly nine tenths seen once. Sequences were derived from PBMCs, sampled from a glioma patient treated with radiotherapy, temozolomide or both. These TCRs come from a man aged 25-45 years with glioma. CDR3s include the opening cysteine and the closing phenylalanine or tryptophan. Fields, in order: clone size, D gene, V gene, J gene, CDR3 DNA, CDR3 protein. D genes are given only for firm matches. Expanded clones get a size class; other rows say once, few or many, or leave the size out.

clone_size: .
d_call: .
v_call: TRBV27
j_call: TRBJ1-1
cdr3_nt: TGTGCCAGCAGTTTATCGCCCGTGGGGAACACTGAAGCTTTCTTT
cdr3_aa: CASSLSPVGNTEAFF

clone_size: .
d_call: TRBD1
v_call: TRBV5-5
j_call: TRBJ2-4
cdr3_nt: TGTGCCAGCAGCCCCGGGACAGGGGGTTTAGCCAAAAACATTCAGTACTTC
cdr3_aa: CASSPGTGGLAKNIQYF

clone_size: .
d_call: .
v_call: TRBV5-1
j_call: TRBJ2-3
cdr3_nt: TGCGCCAGCAGCTTGGCCACAGATACGCAGTATTTT
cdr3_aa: CASSLATDTQYF

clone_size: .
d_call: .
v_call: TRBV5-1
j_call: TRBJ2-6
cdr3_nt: TGCGCCAGCAGCCTTTGGACGGACTCTGGGGCCAACGTCCTGACTTTC
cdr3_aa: CASSLWTDSGANVLTF

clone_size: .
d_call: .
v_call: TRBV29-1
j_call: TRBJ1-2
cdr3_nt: TGCAGCGTTGTCGAGGGAGGAGGCTACACCTTC
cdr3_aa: CSVVEGGGYTF

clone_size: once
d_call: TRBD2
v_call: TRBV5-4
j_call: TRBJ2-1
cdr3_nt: TGTGCCAGCAGCTTGGGGGGACTAGATGAGCAGTTCTTC
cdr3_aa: CASSLGGLDEQFF

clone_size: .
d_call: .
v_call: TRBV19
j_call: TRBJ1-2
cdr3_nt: TGTGCCAGTAGTTATACAGGACCGCGGGGCTATGGCTACACCTTC
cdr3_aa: CASSYTGPRGYGYTF

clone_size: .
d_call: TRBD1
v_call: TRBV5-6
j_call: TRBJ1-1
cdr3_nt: TGTGCCAGCAGCTCTCGACAGGGGGCACGGACTGAAGCTTTCTTT
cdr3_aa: CASSSRQGARTEAFF

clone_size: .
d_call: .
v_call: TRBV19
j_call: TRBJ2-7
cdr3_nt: TGTGCCAGTAGTATAGCCAGGGAGTCCTACGAGCAGTACTTC
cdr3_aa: CASSIARESYEQYF

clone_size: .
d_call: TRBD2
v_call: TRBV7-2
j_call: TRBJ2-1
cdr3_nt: TGTGCCAGCAAACCTAGCGGGAGCTCCTACAATGAGCAGTTCTTC
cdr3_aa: CASKPSGSSYNEQFF

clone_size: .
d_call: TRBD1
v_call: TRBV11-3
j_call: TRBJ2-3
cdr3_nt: TGTGCCAGCAGCTTTTCGTCGACAGGGTTGGGGACAGATACGCAGTATTTT
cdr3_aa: CASSFSSTGLGTDTQYF

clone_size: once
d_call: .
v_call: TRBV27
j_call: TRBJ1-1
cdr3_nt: TGTGCCAGCACGCCTACAGGGAACACTGAAGCTTTCTTT
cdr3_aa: CASTPTGNTEAFF

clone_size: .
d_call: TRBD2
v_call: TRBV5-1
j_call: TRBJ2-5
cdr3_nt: TGCGCCAGCAGCTGGGGGGAGGGTGGAGAGACCCAGTACTTC
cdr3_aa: CASSWGEGGETQYF

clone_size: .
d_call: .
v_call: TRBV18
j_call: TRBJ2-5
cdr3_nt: TGTGCCAGCGAGACGCCCCAAGAGACCCAGTACTTC
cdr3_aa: CASETPQETQYF

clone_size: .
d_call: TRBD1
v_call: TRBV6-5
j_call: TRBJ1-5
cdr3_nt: TGTGCCAGCAGTCCCAGCAGGGGGTTCAATCAGCCCCAGCATTTT
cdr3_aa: CASSPSRGFNQPQHF

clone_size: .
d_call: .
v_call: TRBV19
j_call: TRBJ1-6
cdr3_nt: TGTGCCAGTAGGACAACGGCGTTACCGTTTTCACCCCTCCACTTT
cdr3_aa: CASRTTALPFSPLHF

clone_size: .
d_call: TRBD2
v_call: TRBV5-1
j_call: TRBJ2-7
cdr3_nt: TGCGCCAGCAGCTTGGTTAGCGGGGGGTTTAGCTCCTACGAGCAGTACTTC
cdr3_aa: CASSLVSGGFSSYEQYF

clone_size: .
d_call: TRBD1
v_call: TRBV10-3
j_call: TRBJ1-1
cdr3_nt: TGTGCCATCAGGGACAGGGATACTGAAGCTTTCTTT
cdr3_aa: CAIRDRDTEAFF

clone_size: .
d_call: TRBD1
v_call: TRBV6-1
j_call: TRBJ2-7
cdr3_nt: TGTGCCAGCGGGACAGGGGCCTCCTACGAGCAGTACTTC
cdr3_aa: CASGTGASYEQYF

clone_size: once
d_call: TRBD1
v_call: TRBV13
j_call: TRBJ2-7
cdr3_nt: TGTGCCAGCAGCGCCCCCGGGACAGGGGTTTACGAGCAGTACTTC
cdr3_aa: CASSAPGTGVYEQYF

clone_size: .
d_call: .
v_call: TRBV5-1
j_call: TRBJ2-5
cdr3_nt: TGCGCCAGCAGCTTGGGTGGGGCCGGAGGGCAAGAGACCCAGTACTTC
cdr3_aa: CASSLGGAGGQETQYF

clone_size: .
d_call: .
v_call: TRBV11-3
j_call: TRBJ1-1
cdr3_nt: TGTGCCAGCAGCCCTGGCCGACAGCCGAACACTGAAGCTTTCTTT
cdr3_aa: CASSPGRQPNTEAFF

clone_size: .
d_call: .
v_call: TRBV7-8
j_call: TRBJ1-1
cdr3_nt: TGTGCCACACAGGGACTGAACACTGAAGCTTTCTTT
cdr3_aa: CATQGLNTEAFF

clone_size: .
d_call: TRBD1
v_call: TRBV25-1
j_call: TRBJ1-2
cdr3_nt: TGTGCCAGCAGGACAGGGAACTCTGGCTACACCTTC
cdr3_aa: CASRTGNSGYTF

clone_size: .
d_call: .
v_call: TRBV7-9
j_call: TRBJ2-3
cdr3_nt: TGTGCCAGCAGCCCTCCTAGCACAGATACGCAGTATTTT
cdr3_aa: CASSPPSTDTQYF

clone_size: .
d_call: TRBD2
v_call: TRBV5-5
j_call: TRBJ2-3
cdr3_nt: TGTGCCAGCAGCCCCCGAGCGGGAGGTCCCCCAGATACGCAGTATTTT
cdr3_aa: CASSPRAGGPPDTQYF

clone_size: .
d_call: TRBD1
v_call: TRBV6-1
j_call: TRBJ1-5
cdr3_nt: TGTGCCAGCATGGGACAGCCAAATCAGCCCCAGCATTTT
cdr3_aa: CASMGQPNQPQHF

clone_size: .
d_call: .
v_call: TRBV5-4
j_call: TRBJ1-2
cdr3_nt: TGTGCCAGCAGCTCACCCATTCAGCCTAACTATGGCTACACCTTC
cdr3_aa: CASSSPIQPNYGYTF

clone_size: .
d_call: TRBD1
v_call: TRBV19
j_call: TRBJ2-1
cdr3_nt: TGTGCCAGTGGGACAGGGGTCTACAATGAGCAGTTCTTC
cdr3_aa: CASGTGVYNEQFF

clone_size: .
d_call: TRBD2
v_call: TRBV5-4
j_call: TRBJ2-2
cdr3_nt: TGTGCCAGCGGTACCGAGACTAGCGTCGCCGGGGAGCTGTTTTTT
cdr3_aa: CASGTETSVAGELFF

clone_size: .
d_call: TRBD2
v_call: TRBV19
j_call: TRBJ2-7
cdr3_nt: TGTGCCAGTAGTTGGGCGGGAGGTCTTATCTACGAGCAGTACTTC
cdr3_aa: CASSWAGGLIYEQYF

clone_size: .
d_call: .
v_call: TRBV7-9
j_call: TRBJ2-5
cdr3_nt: TGTGCCAGCAGCTTCAGTGAGACCCAGTACTTC
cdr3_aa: CASSFSETQYF

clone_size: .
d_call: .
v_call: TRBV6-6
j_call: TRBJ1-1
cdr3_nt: TGTGCCAGCAGAGAATATGGGATTGAAGCTTTCTTT
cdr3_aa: CASREYGIEAFF

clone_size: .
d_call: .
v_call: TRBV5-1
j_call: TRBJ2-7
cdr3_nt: TGCGCCAGCAGCGGTGACGCGAGCTCCTACGAGCAGTACTTC
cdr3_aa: CASSGDASSYEQYF

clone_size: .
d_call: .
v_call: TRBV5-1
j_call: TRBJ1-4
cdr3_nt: TGCGCCAGCAGCTTCCGGGGTTCGGGGGAAAAACTGTTTTTT
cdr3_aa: CASSFRGSGEKLFF

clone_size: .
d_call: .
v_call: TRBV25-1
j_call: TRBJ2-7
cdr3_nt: TGTGCCAGCAGTGAATATGTGGGATCCTACGAGCAGTACTTC
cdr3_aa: CASSEYVGSYEQYF

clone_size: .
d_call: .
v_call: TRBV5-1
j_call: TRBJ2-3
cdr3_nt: TGCGCCAGCAGCTTGGATTCGGCGGGAAGCACAGATACGCAGTATTTT
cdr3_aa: CASSLDSAGSTDTQYF

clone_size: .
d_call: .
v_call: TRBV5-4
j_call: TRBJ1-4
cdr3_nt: TGTGCCAGCAGCTTGGGGAGGGAAAATGAAAAACTGTTTTTT
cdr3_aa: CASSLGRENEKLFF

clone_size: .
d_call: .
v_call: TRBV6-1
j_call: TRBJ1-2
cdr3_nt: TGTGCCAGCAGTGAAGCCAGATCCTATGGCTACACCTTC
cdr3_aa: CASSEARSYGYTF

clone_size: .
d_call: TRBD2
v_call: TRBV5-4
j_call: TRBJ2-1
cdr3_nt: TGTGCCAGCAGCTTGGATATAGCGGGGTACAATGAGCAGTTCTTC
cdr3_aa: CASSLDIAGYNEQFF

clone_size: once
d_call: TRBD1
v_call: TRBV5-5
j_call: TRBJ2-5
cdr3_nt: TGTGCCAGCAGCCCCAGGACAGGGCGCCAAGAGACCCAGTACTTC
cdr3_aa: CASSPRTGRQETQYF

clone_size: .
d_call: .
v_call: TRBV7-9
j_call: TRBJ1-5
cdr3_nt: TGTGCCAGCAGCTTAGATTCCGGGGGCGCGGATCAGCCCCAGCATTTT
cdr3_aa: CASSLDSGGADQPQHF

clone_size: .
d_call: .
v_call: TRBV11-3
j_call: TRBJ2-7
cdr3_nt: TGTGCCAGCAGCCTTGGGGGGTCCCACGAGCAGTACTTC
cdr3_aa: CASSLGGSHEQYF

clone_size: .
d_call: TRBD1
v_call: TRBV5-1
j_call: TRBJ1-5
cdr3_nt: TGCGCCAGCAGCCCGGGACAGGCCCCTAATCAGCCCCAGCATTTT
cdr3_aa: CASSPGQAPNQPQHF

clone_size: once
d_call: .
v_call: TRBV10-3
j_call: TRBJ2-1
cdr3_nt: TGTGCCAGCCGAAACGTCGGGACGACCTACAATGAGCAGTTCTTC
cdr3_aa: CASRNVGTTYNEQFF

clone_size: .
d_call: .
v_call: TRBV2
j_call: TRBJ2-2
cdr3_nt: TGTGCCAGCAGTGAAGGGTCGGGGACCGGGGAGCTGTTTTTT
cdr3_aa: CASSEGSGTGELFF

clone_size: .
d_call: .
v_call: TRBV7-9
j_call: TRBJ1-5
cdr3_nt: TGTGCCAGCAGCTTAGGCCGTCTTAGCAATCAGCCCCAGCATTTT
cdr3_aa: CASSLGRLSNQPQHF

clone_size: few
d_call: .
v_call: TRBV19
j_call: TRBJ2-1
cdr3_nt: TGTGCCAGCCTCCTAACAGGAAACAATGAGCAGTTCTTC
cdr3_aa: CASLLTGNNEQFF

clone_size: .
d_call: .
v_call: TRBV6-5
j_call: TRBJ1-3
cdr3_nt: TGTGCCAGCAAGCGAGGGCCTCCGGGAAACACCATATATTTT
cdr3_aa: CASKRGPPGNTIYF

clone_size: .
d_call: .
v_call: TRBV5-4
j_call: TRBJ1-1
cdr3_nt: TGTGCCAGCAGCCCGGGACTCGGGGGTGGGAACACTGAAGCTTTCTTT
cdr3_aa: CASSPGLGGGNTEAFF

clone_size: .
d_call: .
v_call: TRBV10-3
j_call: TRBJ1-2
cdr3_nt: TGTGCCATCAGCCCCGACGGGTTTGGAGGCTACACCTTC
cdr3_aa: CAISPDGFGGYTF